The 27 T cell receptor beta chains below all came from one sample that was sequenced in a study of vaccination effects on CD4 cells after COVID-19. The repertoire was sequenced with immunoSEQ multiplex PCR; TCRdb's copy has only in-frame clones and lacks some. Among about 45,000 clones listed, around 72% were seen once. Which antigens these TCRs recognize remains unknown. Sequencing followed a ViraFEST assay step that expanded antigen-specific CD4+ T cells with viral peptide pools. Culture proceeded for approximately 10 days, and CD4+ T cells were then isolated. Documented for the person is a PCR-confirmed SARS-CoV-2 infection occurring between March and December 2020. The sample in question was CD4+ T cells from PBMCs cultured with a peptide pool, obtained before COVID-19 vaccination. All receptors derive from a human donor who had a prior SARS-CoV-2 infection.

V is TRBV5-6 and J is TRBJ1-2; D is unclear. Trimming pared 1 base from V and 2 bases from J, leaving 9 bases between. The germline gives CDR1 SGHDT, CDR2 YYEEEE. The length of the CDR3 is 14 residues. The CDR3, as DNA: TGTGCCAGCAGCTTGAGGTCCAGCAACTATGGCTACACCTTC. This encodes CASSLRSSNYGYTF.

This clone showed up just once. The chain links TRBV7-5 to TRBJ1-1. TRBV7-5 is a listed pseudogene. This CDR3 has 14 residues. The CDR3 DNA reads as TGTGCCAGAAGCTTAGTCCGGGAAGTGACTGAAGCTTTCTTT. It translates to CARSLVREVTEAFF.

V is TRBV12-5 and J is TRBJ2-5; 13 bases line up with TRBD2. Germline CDR1 and CDR2: LGHNT and FRNRAP. With V trimmed by 1 base and J by 5 bases, 13 bases remained unmatched. The CDR3 is 19 amino acids. The CDR3 coding sequence is TGTGCTAGTGGTTTGGCCCCGAGACTAGCGGGGGGATCTGGTGAGACCCAGTACTTC. Amino acid sequence: CASGLAPRLAGGSGETQYF.

J is TRBJ1-1 and V is TRBV27; D not resolved. This CDR3 is 13 amino acids long. Trimming shortened V by 3 bases and J by 4 bases, and 9 bases separated the two germline ends. Germline V CDR1 and CDR2: MNHEY, SMNVEV (reference sequence). CDR3 loop: CASSFMASTEAFF. DNA of the CDR3: TGTGCCAGCAGTTTTATGGCAAGCACTGAAGCTTTCTTT.

J is TRBJ2-3 and V is TRBV24-1; 9 bases are a match to TRBD1. Unmatched junction bases numbered 2, after V lost 2 bases and J lost 0 bases. CDR1 KGHDR and CDR2 SFDVKD come from the germline V gene. The CDR3 consists of 16 residues. As DNA, the CDR3 is TGTGCCACCAGTGATTGGGACAGGGCCAGCACAGATACGCAGTATTTT. Translating gives CATSDWDRASTDTQYF.

The V and J genes are TRBV12-5 and TRBJ1-5; D is unclear. CDR1 is LGHNT, CDR2 FRNRAP, per germline. Trimming stripped 4 bases from V and 7 bases from J, with 11 bases between. There are 13 residues in the CDR3. CDR3 loop: CASGSERVQPQHF. The CDR3 DNA sequence: TGTGCTAGTGGTTCAGAAAGGGTCCAGCCCCAGCATTTT.

This chain links TRBV14 with TRBJ1-1; unclear D gene. Germline V lookup: CDR1 SGHDN, CDR2 FVKESK. The V gene lost 0 bases and the J gene lost 4 bases, with 24 bases spanning the gap. This CDR3 contains 19 residues. The CDR3 DNA reads TGTGCCAGCAGCCAAGATACGATATCGGACTTTCTCAAATCCACTGAAGCTTTCTTT. Translated: CASSQDTISDFLKSTEAFF.

V and J are TRBV24-1 and TRBJ2-1, with a possible D match to TRBD2 (5 bases). This CDR3 spans 13 amino acids. Germline V gene lookup returns CDR1 KGHDR and CDR2 SFDVKD. The V end was cut by 4 bases, the J end by 12 bases, with 15 bases between. CDR3 sequence: CATSDPTIGRQFF. The CDR3 nucleotides are TGTGCCACCAGTGACCCGACTATCGGCCGGCAGTTCTTC.

CDR3: CASSSSGTGGEKLFF. CDR3 nucleotide sequence: TGTGCCAGCTCATCTTCCGGGACAGGGGGAGAAAAACTGTTTTTT. This chain uses TRBV18 with TRBJ1-4, with TRBD1 matching 11 bases. The CDR3 sequence is 15 residues long. CDR1 KGHSH and CDR2 LQKENI come from the germline V gene. The V gene end was trimmed by 5 bases and the J gene end by 8 bases; junction bases not matched to a gene: 7.

This chain links TRBV7-9 with TRBJ2-5; D may be TRBD2 (7 bases). Trimming cost V 3 bases and J 3 bases, with 14 bases left between them. The CDR3 is made up of 15 amino acids. Germline assignment: CDR1 SEHNR and CDR2 FQNEAQ (reference sequence). CDR3 sequence (DNA): TGTGCCAGCAGCTTCTGGACGGGGGGCGAAGAGACCCAGTACTTC. Amino acid sequence: CASSFWTGGEETQYF.

The rearrangement links TRBV24-1 to TRBJ2-3; 7 bases align to TRBD2. The V segment lost 8 bases and the J segment 1 base; nucleotides outside the gene matches: 5. Germline CDR1 and CDR2: KGHDR and SFDVKD. This CDR3 has 14 residues. Here the CDR3 reads CATMGGGGTDTQYF. In nucleotides, the CDR3 is TGTGCCACCATGGGGGGGGGAGGCACAGATACGCAGTATTTT.

CDR3 sequence (DNA): TGTGCCAGCAGCGTAGGAGGGGGGATCAACGTTCAGTATTTT. Its translation is CASSVGGGINVQYF. The genes are TRBV9 and TRBJ2-3, with D perhaps being TRBD1 or TRBD2 (6 bases each). CDR3 length equals 14 residues. V shed 0 bases and J shed 12 bases, with 17 bases lying between them. CDR1 SGDLS and CDR2 YYNGEE come from the germline V gene.

As to this clone: One end of the junction fails to match germline, which may point to a read error. The rearrangement uses TRBV7-7 and TRBJ2-5; 14 bases are shared with TRBD2. The CDR3 is 16 amino acids. CDR1 is SSHAT and CDR2 is FNYEAQ in the germline V gene (reference sequence). In nucleotides, the CDR3 is TGTGCTAGCAGCATGGGGACTAGCGGGAGCATAGAGACCCAGTACTTC. It codes for CASSMGTSGSIETQYF.

The chain combines TRBV7-2 with TRBJ1-5; D possibly corresponds to TRBD1 (6 bases). CDR3 size: 15 residues. The germline V and J ends were trimmed by 5 bases and 6 bases, with 17 bases remaining between them. CDR1 is SGHTA and CDR2 is FQGNSA in the germline V gene. The CDR3, as DNA: TGTGCCAGCAGCCCAGGGGTGGGTCTGGGTCAGCCCCAGCATTTT. The encoded protein is CASSPGVGLGQPQHF.

The chain carries TRBV5-1 and TRBJ1-1; TRBD1 might be the D (6 bases). Germline CDR1 reads SGHRS; CDR2 reads YFSETQ. The germline V and J ends were trimmed by 0 bases and 3 bases, with 12 bases remaining between them. The CDR3 has 15 residues. This CDR3 is CASSLEGGWDTEAFF. DNA for the CDR3: TGCGCCAGCAGCTTGGAGGGGGGATGGGACACTGAAGCTTTCTTT. Filled out from reference TRBV5-1 and TRBJ1-1, the complete variable domain reads KAGVTQTPRYLIKTRGQQVTLSCSPISGHRSVSWYQQTPGQGLQFLFEYFSETQRNKGNFPGRFSGRQFSNSRSEMNVSTLELGDSALYLCASSLEGGWDTEAFFGQGTRLTVV.

This clone was seen a few times. The rearrangement links TRBV19 to TRBJ1-5, with D maybe TRBD1 (6 bases). The CDR3 extends over 12 amino acids. Trimming cost V 5 bases and J 9 bases, with 11 bases left between them. Germline V gives CDR1 LNHDA, CDR2 SQIVND (reference sequence). This CDR3 is CASSPQGPPQHF. CDR3 in DNA: TGTGCCAGTAGTCCACAGGGCCCGCCCCAGCATTTT.

V usage is TRBV28 and J usage is TRBJ1-4; D is unresolved. From germline, CDR1 is MDHEN and CDR2 SYDVKM. CDR3 length: 15 amino acids. V shed 7 bases and J shed 5 bases, with 17 bases lying between them. This CDR3 reads CASNTRWTGNEKLFF. Written as DNA, the CDR3 is TGTGCCAGCAATACCCGGTGGACCGGAAATGAAAAACTGTTTTTT. Supplemented by reference TRBV28 and TRBJ1-4, the full variable domain reads DVKVTQSSRYLVKRTGEKVFLECVQDMDHENMFWYRQDPGLGLRLIYFSYDVKMKEKGDIPEGYSVSREKKERFSLILESASTNQTSMYLCASNTRWTGNEKLFFGSGTQLSVL.

This clone was picked up a small number of times. The chain recombines TRBV19 with TRBJ2-1, with 7 bases that match TRBD2. V shed 3 bases, J shed 5 bases, and the junction held 7 bases outside the gene matches. This CDR3 comprises 15 residues. Per the germline V gene, CDR1 is LNHDA and CDR2 is SQIVND (reference sequence). The CDR3 DNA is TGTGCCAGTAGTATTTGGCTAGCGGCCCACAATGAGCAGTTCTTC. As protein: CASSIWLAAHNEQFF.

This chain links TRBV4-2 with TRBJ1-1; possible D gene TRBD1, 6 bases. Germline lookup yields CDR1 LGHNA and CDR2 YNFKEQ. The CDR3 has 15 residues. The germline V and J ends were trimmed by 0 bases and 1 base, with 9 bases remaining between them. The CDR3 loop is CASSQERGRNTEAFF. The CDR3, as DNA: TGTGCCAGCAGCCAAGAGAGGGGGAGGAACACTGAAGCTTTCTTT.

This clone has just a few counts. The J gene is TRBJ1-3, the V gene TRBV5-1; D remains unclear. V was cut by 2 bases and J by 4 bases, with 7 bases left in between. Germline V gene lookup returns CDR1 SGHRS and CDR2 YFSETQ. CDR3 length equals 13 residues. CDR3 amino acids: CASSFTTGNTIYF. CDR3 bases: TGCGCCAGCAGCTTTACGACCGGAAACACCATATATTTT. Drawing the rest from reference TRBV5-1 and TRBJ1-3, the complete variable domain is KAGVTQTPRYLIKTRGQQVTLSCSPISGHRSVSWYQQTPGQGLQFLFEYFSETQRNKGNFPGRFSGRQFSNSRSEMNVSTLELGDSALYLCASSFTTGNTIYFGEGSWLTVV.

This clone was detected a few times. The chain is built from TRBV4-1 and TRBJ2-1; 11 positions match TRBD2. CDR1 and CDR2 (germline): MGHRA, YSYEKL. This CDR3 comprises 17 residues. V trimming: 1 base; J trimming: 4 bases; junction bases outside the gene matches: 6. The DNA of the CDR3 is TGCGCCAGCAGCCAAGCCGCCCGACTAGCGGGGTACAATGAGCAGTTCTTC. Translated, it gives CASSQAARLAGYNEQFF.

The chain is built from TRBV7-9 and TRBJ2-7, with D perhaps being TRBD1 or TRBD2 (5 bases each). The CDR3 has 14 residues. Per germline, CDR1 SEHNR and CDR2 FQNEAQ (reference sequence). V gave up 1 base and J gave up 3 bases, with 10 bases separating them. This chain's CDR3 is CASSLDLGVYEQYF. DNA for the CDR3: TGTGCCAGCAGCTTAGATCTGGGGGTCTACGAGCAGTACTTC.

This clone is medium-sized within its sample. The V gene is TRBV7-9, the J gene TRBJ2-6; D is unresolved. Germline V gene sequence: CDR1 SEHNR, CDR2 FQNEAQ (reference sequence). The CDR3 extends over 15 amino acids. Trimming left V 6 bases short and J 0 bases short, with 9 bases between. The CDR3 DNA is TGTGCCAGCAGGTTAATCGGCTCTGGGGCCAACGTCCTGACTTTC. As protein: CASRLIGSGANVLTF. Supplemented by reference TRBV7-9 and TRBJ2-6, the full variable domain reads DTGVSQNPRHKITKRGQNVTFRCDPISEHNRLYWYRQTLGQGPEFLTYFQNEAQLEKSRLLSDRFSAERPKGSFSTLEIQRTEQGDSAMYLCASRLIGSGANVLTFGAGSRLTVL.

This clone has more than one count but fewer than ten. The V call is TRBV5-4, the J call TRBJ2-1; D possibly uses TRBD1 or TRBD2 (5 bases each). The CDR3 loop spans 13 amino acids. CDR1 and CDR2 from the germline V gene are SGHNT and YYREEE (reference sequence). Trimming pared 4 bases from V and 9 bases from J, leaving 14 bases between. This chain's CDR3 is CASSPNWGTEQFF. The CDR3 bases are TGTGCCAGCAGCCCCAATTGGGGGACTGAGCAGTTCTTC.

This clone was counted a few times. The genes are TRBV5-1 and TRBJ2-3; tentative D call: TRBD2 (7 bases). The germline V gene has CDR1 SGHRS and CDR2 YFSETQ. The CDR3 is 16 amino acids. V was shortened by 0 bases and J by 4 bases, with 15 bases between the two germline ends. CDR3 sequence: CASSLGGAGAADTQYF. CDR3 coding DNA: TGCGCCAGCAGCTTGGGGGGGGCGGGAGCCGCAGATACGCAGTATTTT.

The chain carries TRBV28 and TRBJ1-2; TRBD1 is a possible D gene (5 bases). The CDR3 covers 13 residues. CDR1 is MDHEN and CDR2 is SYDVKM in the germline V gene. Trimming shortened V by 6 bases and J by 8 bases, and 16 bases separated the two germline ends. CDR3 residues: CASSLLRARGYTF. CDR3 DNA sequence: TGTGCCAGCAGCCTTCTCAGGGCCCGGGGCTACACCTTC.

The chain uses TRBV5-1 and TRBJ2-7; 9 nucleotides match TRBD1. CDR3 length: 14 residues. The germline gives CDR1 SGHRS, CDR2 YFSETQ. The V and J ends lost 4 bases and 6 bases, in that order; junction bases with no gene match: 8. CDR3 loop: CASSRRPGQGEQYF. DNA of the CDR3: TGCGCCAGCAGCCGGAGACCGGGACAGGGCGAGCAGTACTTC.